Listed below are T cell receptor beta chains from one sample, sequenced in a study of a mutant IDH1 vaccine in newly diagnosed glioma. Clones were sequenced by immunoSEQ multiplex PCR, and TCRdb holds only the in-frame ones, with some missing. The table has roughly 70,000 clones, over 70% seen once. The specimen was peripheral blood mononuclear cells (PBMCs), collected from a glioma patient treated with radiotherapy, temozolomide or both. The receptors come from a woman between 18 and 30 years old with glioma. Some clones in this sample may be carry-over from other donors' samples. The CDR3 runs from the conserved cysteine through the conserved F or W. The order of the fields is clone size, D gene, J gene, V gene, CDR3 protein, CDR3 DNA. D genes are given only for firm matches. Expanded clones are given a class, and other clones once, few, many or no size at all.

clone_size: -
d_call: -
j_call: TRBJ1-2
v_call: TRBV25-1
cdr3_aa: CASRGLRGGWVYGYTF
cdr3_nt: TGTGCCAGCAGGGGATTACGTGGAGGGTGGGTCTATGGCTACACCTTC

clone_size: once
d_call: -
j_call: TRBJ1-1
v_call: TRBV4-2
cdr3_aa: CASSPGGRTEAFF
cdr3_nt: TGTGCCAGCAGCCCCGGGGGGAGGACTGAAGCTTTCTTT

clone_size: -
d_call: -
j_call: TRBJ1-1
v_call: TRBV30
cdr3_aa: CAWRTGPPNTEAFF
cdr3_nt: TGTGCCTGGAGGACGGGACCGCCGAACACTGAAGCTTTCTTT

clone_size: -
d_call: -
j_call: TRBJ2-7
v_call: TRBV29-1
cdr3_aa: CSVLTASSYEQYF
cdr3_nt: TGCAGCGTTCTGACCGCAAGCTCCTACGAGCAGTACTTC

clone_size: few
d_call: -
j_call: TRBJ1-1
v_call: TRBV11-2
cdr3_aa: CASSLTGGRNTEAFF
cdr3_nt: TGTGCCAGCAGCTTAACTGGGGGGCGTAACACTGAAGCTTTCTTT

clone_size: few
d_call: -
j_call: TRBJ1-1
v_call: TRBV4-1
cdr3_aa: CASSQGGGRDTEAFF
cdr3_nt: TGCGCCAGCAGCCAAGGGGGGGGACGAGACACTGAAGCTTTCTTT

clone_size: -
d_call: -
j_call: TRBJ1-1
v_call: TRBV18
cdr3_aa: CASSLVNQAGDTEAFF
cdr3_nt: TGTGCCAGCTCACTGGTTAACCAGGCAGGTGACACTGAAGCTTTCTTT

clone_size: -
d_call: -
j_call: TRBJ1-2
v_call: TRBV9
cdr3_aa: CASSVGQGAPVGNGYTF
cdr3_nt: TGTGCCAGCAGCGTAGGCCAGGGCGCGCCGGTTGGAAATGGCTACACCTTC

clone_size: -
d_call: TRBD1
j_call: TRBJ2-5
v_call: TRBV5-1
cdr3_aa: CASRGDREPQETQYF
cdr3_nt: TGCGCCAGCAGGGGGGACAGGGAGCCCCAAGAGACCCAGTACTTC

clone_size: -
d_call: -
j_call: TRBJ1-1
v_call: TRBV29-1
cdr3_aa: CSVERADTEAFF
cdr3_nt: TGCAGCGTTGAACGGGCCGACACTGAAGCTTTCTTT

clone_size: once
d_call: -
j_call: TRBJ1-1
v_call: TRBV10-3
cdr3_aa: CTISEPAGNTEAFF
cdr3_nt: TGTACCATCAGTGAACCCGCCGGGAACACTGAAGCTTTCTTT

clone_size: -
d_call: TRBD2
j_call: TRBJ2-3
v_call: TRBV9
cdr3_aa: CASSPGLVPDTQYF
cdr3_nt: TGTGCCAGCAGCCCCGGACTAGTCCCAGATACGCAGTATTTT

clone_size: -
d_call: -
j_call: TRBJ1-3
v_call: TRBV6-5
cdr3_aa: CASSYSTGSGNTIYF
cdr3_nt: TGTGCCAGCAGTTACTCGACGGGGTCCGGAAACACCATATATTTT

clone_size: -
d_call: TRBD1
j_call: TRBJ2-1
v_call: TRBV5-1
cdr3_aa: CASSLNGQDYNEQFF
cdr3_nt: TGCGCCAGCAGCTTAAACGGACAGGATTACAATGAGCAGTTCTTC

clone_size: -
d_call: -
j_call: TRBJ1-1
v_call: TRBV6-6
cdr3_aa: CASSATRANTEAFF
cdr3_nt: TGTGCCAGCAGTGCCACCAGGGCGAACACTGAAGCTTTCTTT

clone_size: many
d_call: TRBD2
j_call: TRBJ2-1
v_call: TRBV29-1
cdr3_aa: CSVGLAGNNEQFF
cdr3_nt: TGCAGCGTTGGACTAGCGGGGAACAATGAGCAGTTCTTC

clone_size: -
d_call: -
j_call: TRBJ2-7
v_call: TRBV27
cdr3_aa: CASSPRNPDEQYF
cdr3_nt: TGTGCCAGCAGTCCGCGGAACCCGGACGAGCAGTACTTC

clone_size: -
d_call: -
j_call: TRBJ1-1
v_call: TRBV7-6
cdr3_aa: CASSPTANTEAFF
cdr3_nt: TGTGCCAGCAGCCCAACCGCGAACACTGAAGCTTTCTTT

clone_size: -
d_call: -
j_call: TRBJ1-3
v_call: TRBV4-3
cdr3_aa: CASSQVVLSNSGNTIYF
cdr3_nt: TGCGCCAGCAGCCAAGTGGTCCTGAGCAACTCTGGAAACACCATATATTTT

clone_size: -
d_call: TRBD1
j_call: TRBJ1-6
v_call: TRBV7-2
cdr3_aa: CASSFQGALSPLHF
cdr3_nt: TGTGCCAGCAGCTTTCAGGGGGCGTTATCACCCCTCCACTTT

clone_size: -
d_call: -
j_call: TRBJ2-3
v_call: TRBV30
cdr3_aa: CAWTPGLRGADTQYF
cdr3_nt: TGTGCCTGGACGCCGGGACTTAGAGGGGCAGATACGCAGTATTTT

clone_size: -
d_call: -
j_call: TRBJ1-4
v_call: TRBV2
cdr3_aa: CASRVRDPSFSNEKLFF
cdr3_nt: TGTGCCAGCAGGGTCCGGGATCCTTCCTTTTCTAATGAAAAACTGTTTTTT

clone_size: -
d_call: -
j_call: TRBJ1-6
v_call: TRBV5-4
cdr3_aa: CASSLGGSSYNSPLHF
cdr3_nt: TGTGCCAGCAGCTTGGGGGGGAGCTCCTATAATTCGCCCCTCCACTTT

clone_size: -
d_call: -
j_call: TRBJ1-1
v_call: TRBV15
cdr3_aa: CATRIRGRANTEAFF
cdr3_nt: TGTGCCACCAGAATTCGTGGCAGGGCGAACACTGAAGCTTTCTTT

clone_size: -
d_call: TRBD2
j_call: TRBJ2-1
v_call: TRBV4-1
cdr3_aa: CASSLATSGNYNEQFF
cdr3_nt: TGCGCCAGCAGCCTAGCCACTAGCGGGAACTACAATGAGCAGTTCTTC

clone_size: -
d_call: -
j_call: TRBJ1-1
v_call: TRBV2
cdr3_aa: CASPLLDSTVNTEAFF
cdr3_nt: TGTGCCAGTCCCCTTTTGGACAGCACCGTGAACACTGAAGCTTTCTTT

clone_size: -
d_call: -
j_call: TRBJ1-2
v_call: TRBV6-5
cdr3_aa: CASRSDGVVGGYTF
cdr3_nt: TGTGCCAGCAGATCGGACGGGGTAGTGGGGGGCTACACCTTC

clone_size: -
d_call: -
j_call: TRBJ2-7
v_call: TRBV9
cdr3_aa: CASSVGVALHYEQYF
cdr3_nt: TGTGCCAGCAGCGTAGGGGTAGCCCTTCACTACGAGCAGTACTTC

clone_size: -
d_call: TRBD1
j_call: TRBJ2-2
v_call: TRBV4-2
cdr3_aa: CASSHPGTGLSAGELFF
cdr3_nt: TGTGCCAGCAGCCACCCCGGGACAGGGTTGAGCGCCGGGGAGCTGTTTTTT

clone_size: -
d_call: -
j_call: TRBJ1-5
v_call: TRBV1
cdr3_aa: CTSSHRWGSTGNQPQHF
cdr3_nt: TGCACCAGCAGCCACCGATGGGGTAGTACGGGCAATCAGCCCCAGCATTTT

clone_size: -
d_call: -
j_call: TRBJ1-3
v_call: TRBV29-1
cdr3_aa: CSVEVAGSGNTIYF
cdr3_nt: TGCAGCGTTGAAGTGGCAGGGTCAGGAAACACCATATATTTT